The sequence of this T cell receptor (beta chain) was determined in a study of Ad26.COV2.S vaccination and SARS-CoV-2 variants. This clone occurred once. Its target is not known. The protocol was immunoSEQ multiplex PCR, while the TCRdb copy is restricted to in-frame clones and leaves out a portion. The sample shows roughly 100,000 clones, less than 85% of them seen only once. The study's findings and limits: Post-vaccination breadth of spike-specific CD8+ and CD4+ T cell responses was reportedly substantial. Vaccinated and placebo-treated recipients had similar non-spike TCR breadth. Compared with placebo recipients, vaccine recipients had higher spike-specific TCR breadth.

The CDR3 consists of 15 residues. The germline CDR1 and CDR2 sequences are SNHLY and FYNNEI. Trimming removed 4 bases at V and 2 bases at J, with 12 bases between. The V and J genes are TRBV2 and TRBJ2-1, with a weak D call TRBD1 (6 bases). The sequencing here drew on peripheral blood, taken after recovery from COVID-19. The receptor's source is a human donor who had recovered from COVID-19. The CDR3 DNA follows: TGTGCCAGCAGTGGGGGACACCTCCCCTACAATGAGCAGTTCTTC. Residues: CASSGGHLPYNEQFF.